The TCR beta chain described here comes from a study of T-cell memory formation after mild COVID-19. About the research overall: TCR clusters showed largely donor specificity. Study outcomes and limitations: Clones contracting across day 15 to 85 had a balanced CD4/CD8 profile; later expanding clones leaned CD4+. Whether second-wave clones peaking at day 37 were SARS-CoV-2 specific went unconfirmed.

Germline CDR1 SGHKS, CDR2 YYEKEE (reference sequence). This CDR3 is built from 14 residues. Trimming stripped 4 bases from V and 5 bases from J, with 15 bases between. Constant-segment primers served in 5'RACE that generated TCR alpha and TCR beta cDNA libraries bearing sample barcodes and UMIs. MiXCR, run by TCRdb on the 5' RACE reads, gives a single entry per CDR3 protein. The repertoire consists of about 470,000 distinct CDR3 sequences, with roughly 23% occurring once and the leading ten covering approximately 12%. This clonotype has at least ten counts. Its antigen is unknown. What was sequenced was PBMCs or a T cell subset sorted from them (not recorded which). The chain recombines TRBV5-5 with TRBJ2-5, with D perhaps matching TRBD1 or TRBD2 (6 bases each). The TCR was taken from an adult woman who had mild COVID-19 (a few samples of this study predate the infection). Cell type and time point are not known. CDR3 amino acids: CASSPLTGAETQYF. Written as DNA, the CDR3 is TGTGCCAGCAGCCCCCTTACGGGGGCGGAGACCCAGTACTTC.